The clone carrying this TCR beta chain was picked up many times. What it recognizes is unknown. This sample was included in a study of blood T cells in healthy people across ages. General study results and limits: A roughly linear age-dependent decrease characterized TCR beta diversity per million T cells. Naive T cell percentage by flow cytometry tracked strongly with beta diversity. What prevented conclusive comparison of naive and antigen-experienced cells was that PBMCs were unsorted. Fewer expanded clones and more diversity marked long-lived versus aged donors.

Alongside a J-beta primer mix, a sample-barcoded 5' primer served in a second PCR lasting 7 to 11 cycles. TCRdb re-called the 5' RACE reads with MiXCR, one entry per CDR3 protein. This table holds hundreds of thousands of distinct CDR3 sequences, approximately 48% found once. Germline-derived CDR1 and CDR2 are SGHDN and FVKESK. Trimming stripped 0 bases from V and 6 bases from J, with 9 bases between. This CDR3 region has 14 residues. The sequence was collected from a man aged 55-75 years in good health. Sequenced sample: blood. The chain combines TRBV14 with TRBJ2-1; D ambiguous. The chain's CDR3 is CASSQDPWGNEQFF. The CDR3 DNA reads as TGTGCCAGCAGCCAAGATCCGTGGGGCAATGAGCAGTTCTTC.